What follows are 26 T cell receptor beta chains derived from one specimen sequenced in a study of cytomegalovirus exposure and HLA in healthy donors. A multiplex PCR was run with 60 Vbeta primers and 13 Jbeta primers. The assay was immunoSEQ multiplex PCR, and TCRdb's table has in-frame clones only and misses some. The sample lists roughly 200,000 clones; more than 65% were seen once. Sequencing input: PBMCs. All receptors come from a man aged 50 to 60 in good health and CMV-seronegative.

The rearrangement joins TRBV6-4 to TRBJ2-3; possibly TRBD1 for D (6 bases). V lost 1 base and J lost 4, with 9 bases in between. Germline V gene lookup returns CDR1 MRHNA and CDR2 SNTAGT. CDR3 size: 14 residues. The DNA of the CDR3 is TGTGCCAGCAGTGACTTACAGGGTGCAGATACGCAGTATTTT. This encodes CASSDLQGADTQYF.

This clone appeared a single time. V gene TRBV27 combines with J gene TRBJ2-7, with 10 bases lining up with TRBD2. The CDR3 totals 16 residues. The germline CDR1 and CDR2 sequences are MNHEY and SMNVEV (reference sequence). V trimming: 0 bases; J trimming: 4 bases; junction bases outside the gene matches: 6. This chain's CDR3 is CASSLSLLAGRYEQYF. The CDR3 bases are TGTGCCAGCAGTTTATCGCTACTAGCGGGAAGGTACGAGCAGTACTTC.

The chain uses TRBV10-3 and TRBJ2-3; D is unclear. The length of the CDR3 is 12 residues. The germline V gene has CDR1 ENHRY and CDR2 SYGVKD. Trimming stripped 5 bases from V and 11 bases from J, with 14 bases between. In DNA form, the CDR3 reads TGTGCCATCAGTCCTGGATCCGGCGGGCAGTATTTT. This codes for CAISPGSGGQYF.

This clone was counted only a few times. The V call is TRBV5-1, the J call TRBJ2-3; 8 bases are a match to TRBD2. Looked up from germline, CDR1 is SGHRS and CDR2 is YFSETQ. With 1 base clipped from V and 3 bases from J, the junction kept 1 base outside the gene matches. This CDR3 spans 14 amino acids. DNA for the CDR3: TGCGCCAGCAGCTTGAAGCGGGAGACAGATACGCAGTATTTT. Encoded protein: CASSLKRETDTQYF.

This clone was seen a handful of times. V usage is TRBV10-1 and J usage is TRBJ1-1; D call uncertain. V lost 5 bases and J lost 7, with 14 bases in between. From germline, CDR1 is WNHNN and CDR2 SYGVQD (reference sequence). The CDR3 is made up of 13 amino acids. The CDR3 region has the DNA TGCGCCAGCAGTCTCCGGAGGGAGGATGAAGCTTTCTTT. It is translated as CASSLRREDEAFF.

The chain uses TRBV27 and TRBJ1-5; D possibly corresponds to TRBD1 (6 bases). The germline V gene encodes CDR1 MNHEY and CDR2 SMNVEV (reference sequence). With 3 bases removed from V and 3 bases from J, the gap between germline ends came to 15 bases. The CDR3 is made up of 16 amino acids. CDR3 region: CASSFYRVGLNQPQHF. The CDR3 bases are TGTGCCAGCAGTTTTTACAGGGTTGGACTCAATCAGCCCCAGCATTTT.

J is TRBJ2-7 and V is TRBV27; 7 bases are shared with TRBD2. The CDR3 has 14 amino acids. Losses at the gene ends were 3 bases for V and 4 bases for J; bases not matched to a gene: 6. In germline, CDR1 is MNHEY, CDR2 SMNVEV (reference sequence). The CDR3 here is CASSLVGGRYEQYF. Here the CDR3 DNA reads TGTGCCAGCAGTTTGGTGGGAGGGCGGTACGAGCAGTACTTC.

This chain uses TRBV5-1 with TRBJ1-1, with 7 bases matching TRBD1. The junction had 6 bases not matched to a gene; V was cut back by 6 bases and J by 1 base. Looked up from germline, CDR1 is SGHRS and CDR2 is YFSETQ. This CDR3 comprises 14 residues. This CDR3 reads CASTWGQKNTEAFF. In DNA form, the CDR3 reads TGCGCCAGCACTTGGGGACAGAAGAACACTGAAGCTTTCTTT.

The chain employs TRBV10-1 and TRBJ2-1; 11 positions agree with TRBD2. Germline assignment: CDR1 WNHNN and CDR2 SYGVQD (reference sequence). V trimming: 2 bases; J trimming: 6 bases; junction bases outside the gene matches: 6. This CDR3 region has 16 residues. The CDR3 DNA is TGCGCCAGCAGTGAGAGAGTAGCGGGAGGGTCCAATGAGCAGTTCTTC. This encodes CASSERVAGGSNEQFF.

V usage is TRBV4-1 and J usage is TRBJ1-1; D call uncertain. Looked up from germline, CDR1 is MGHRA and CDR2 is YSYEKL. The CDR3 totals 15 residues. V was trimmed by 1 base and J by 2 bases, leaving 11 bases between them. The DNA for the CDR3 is TGCGCCAGCAGCCAAGCCCCGGGAGTAAACACTGAAGCTTTCTTT. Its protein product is CASSQAPGVNTEAFF.

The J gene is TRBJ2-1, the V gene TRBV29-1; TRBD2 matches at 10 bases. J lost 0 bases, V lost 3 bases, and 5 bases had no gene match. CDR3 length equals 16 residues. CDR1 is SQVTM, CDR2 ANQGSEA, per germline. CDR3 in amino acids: CSVEGERGGSYNEQFF. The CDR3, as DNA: TGCAGCGTTGAGGGGGAGCGGGGGGGCTCCTACAATGAGCAGTTCTTC.

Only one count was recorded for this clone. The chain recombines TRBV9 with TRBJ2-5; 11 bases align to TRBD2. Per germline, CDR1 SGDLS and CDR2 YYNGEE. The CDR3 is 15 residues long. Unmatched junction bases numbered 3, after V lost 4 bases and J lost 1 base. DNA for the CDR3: TGTGCCAGCAGCCCTAGCGGGAGGTCCCAAGAGACCCAGTACTTC. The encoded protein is CASSPSGRSQETQYF.

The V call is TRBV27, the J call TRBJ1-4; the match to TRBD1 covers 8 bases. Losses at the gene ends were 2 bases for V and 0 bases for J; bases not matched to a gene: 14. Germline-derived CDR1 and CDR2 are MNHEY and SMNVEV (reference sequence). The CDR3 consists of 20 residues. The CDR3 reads CASSLRRDRGYNPTNEKLFF. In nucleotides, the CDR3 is TGTGCCAGCAGTTTAAGGAGAGACAGGGGTTATAATCCAACTAATGAAAAACTGTTTTTT.

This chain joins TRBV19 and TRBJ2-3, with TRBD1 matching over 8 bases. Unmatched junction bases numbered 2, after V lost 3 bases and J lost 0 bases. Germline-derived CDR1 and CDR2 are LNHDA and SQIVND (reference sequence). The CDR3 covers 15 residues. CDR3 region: CASSMDRASTDTQYF. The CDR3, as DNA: TGTGCCAGTAGTATGGACAGGGCCAGCACAGATACGCAGTATTTT.

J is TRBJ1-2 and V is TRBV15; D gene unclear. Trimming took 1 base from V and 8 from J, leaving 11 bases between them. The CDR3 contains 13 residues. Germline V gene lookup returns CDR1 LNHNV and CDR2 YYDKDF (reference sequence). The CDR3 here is CATSRGPREGYTF. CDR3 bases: TGTGCCACCAGCAGAGGACCTAGGGAGGGCTACACCTTC.

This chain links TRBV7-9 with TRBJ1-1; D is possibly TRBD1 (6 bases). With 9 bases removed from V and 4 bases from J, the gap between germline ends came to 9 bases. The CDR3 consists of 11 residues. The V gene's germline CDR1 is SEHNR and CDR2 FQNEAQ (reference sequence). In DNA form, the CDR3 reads TGTGCCAGTATAGGGGGCACTGAAGCTTTCTTT. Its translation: CASIGGTEAFF.

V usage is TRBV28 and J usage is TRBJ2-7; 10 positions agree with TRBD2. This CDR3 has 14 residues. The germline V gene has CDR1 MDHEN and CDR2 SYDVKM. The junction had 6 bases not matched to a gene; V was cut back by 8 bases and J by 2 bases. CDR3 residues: CASERLAGTYEQYF. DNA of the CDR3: TGTGCCAGCGAAAGACTAGCGGGTACCTACGAGCAGTACTTC.

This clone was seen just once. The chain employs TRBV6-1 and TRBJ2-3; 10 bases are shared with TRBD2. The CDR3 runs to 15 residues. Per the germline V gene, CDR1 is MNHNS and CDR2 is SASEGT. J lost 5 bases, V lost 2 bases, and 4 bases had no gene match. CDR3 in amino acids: CASSELAGEVDTQYF. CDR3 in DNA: TGTGCCAGCAGTGAACTAGCGGGAGAGGTAGATACGCAGTATTTT.

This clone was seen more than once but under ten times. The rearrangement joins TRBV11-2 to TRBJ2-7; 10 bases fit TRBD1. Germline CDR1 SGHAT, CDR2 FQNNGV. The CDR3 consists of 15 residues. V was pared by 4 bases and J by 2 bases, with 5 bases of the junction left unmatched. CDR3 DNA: TGTGCCAGCAGCTCCGACAGGGGGCCTACCTACGAGCAGTACTTC. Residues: CASSSDRGPTYEQYF.

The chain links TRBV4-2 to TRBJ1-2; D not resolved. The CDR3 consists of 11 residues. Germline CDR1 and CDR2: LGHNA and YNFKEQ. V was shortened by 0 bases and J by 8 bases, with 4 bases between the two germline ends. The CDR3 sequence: CASSQEGGYTF. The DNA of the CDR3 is TGTGCCAGCAGCCAAGAGGGCGGCTACACCTTC.

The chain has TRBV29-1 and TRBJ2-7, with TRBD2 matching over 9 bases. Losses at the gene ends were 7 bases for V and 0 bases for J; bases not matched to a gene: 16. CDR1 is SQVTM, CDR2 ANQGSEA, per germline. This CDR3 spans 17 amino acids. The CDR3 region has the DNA TGCAGCGGCCTTTCGGTGGCGGGAGGGCCCGCCTCCTACGAGCAGTACTTC. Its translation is CSGLSVAGGPASYEQYF.

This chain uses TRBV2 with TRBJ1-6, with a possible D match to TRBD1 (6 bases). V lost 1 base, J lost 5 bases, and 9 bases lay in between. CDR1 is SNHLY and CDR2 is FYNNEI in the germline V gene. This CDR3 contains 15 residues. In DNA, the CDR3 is TGTGCCAGCAGTGAAGAGGGGGTTAATAATTCACCCCTCCACTTT. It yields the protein CASSEEGVNNSPLHF. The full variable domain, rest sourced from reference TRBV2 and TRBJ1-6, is EPEVTQTPSHQVTQMGQEVILRCVPISNHLYFYWYRQILGQKVEFLVSFYNNEISEKSEIFDDQFSVERPDGSNFTLKIRSTKLEDSAMYFCASSEEGVNNSPLHFGNGTRLTVT.

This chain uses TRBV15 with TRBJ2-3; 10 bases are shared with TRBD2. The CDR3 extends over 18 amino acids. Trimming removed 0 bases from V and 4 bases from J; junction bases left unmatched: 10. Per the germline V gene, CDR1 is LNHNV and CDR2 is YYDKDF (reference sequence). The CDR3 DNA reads TGTGCCACCAGCAGAGAAAAAGGAGCGGGAGGGCAGTCAGATACGCAGTATTTT. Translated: CATSREKGAGGQSDTQYF.

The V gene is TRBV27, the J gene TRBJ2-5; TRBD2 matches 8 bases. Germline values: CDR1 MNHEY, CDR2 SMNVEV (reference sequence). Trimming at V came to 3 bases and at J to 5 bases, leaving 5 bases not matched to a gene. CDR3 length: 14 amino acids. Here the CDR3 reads CASSFLAGKETQYF. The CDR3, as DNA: TGTGCCAGCAGTTTTTTAGCGGGAAAGGAGACCCAGTACTTC.

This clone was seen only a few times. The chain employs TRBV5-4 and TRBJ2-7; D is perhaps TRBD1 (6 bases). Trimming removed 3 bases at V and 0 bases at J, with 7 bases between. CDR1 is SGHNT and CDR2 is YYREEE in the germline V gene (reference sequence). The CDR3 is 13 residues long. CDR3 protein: CASSSDSSYEQYF. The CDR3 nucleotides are TGTGCCAGCAGCTCGGACAGCTCCTACGAGCAGTACTTC.

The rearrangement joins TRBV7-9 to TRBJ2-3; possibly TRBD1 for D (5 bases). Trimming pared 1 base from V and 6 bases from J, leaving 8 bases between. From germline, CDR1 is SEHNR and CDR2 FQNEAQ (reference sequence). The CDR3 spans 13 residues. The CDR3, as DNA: TGTGCCAGCAGCTTAGTAGGGGCTGATACGCAGTATTTT. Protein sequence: CASSLVGADTQYF.